These 3 T cell receptor beta chains were all obtained from the same sample, sequenced in a study of T cells in Graves' hyperthyroidism and ophthalmopathy. Authors of the study amplified TCR beta CDR3 regions from RNA transcripts. Carried out on the TCR CDR3, a first-round RT-PCR used the HTBI primer set. Via MiXCR, TCRdb re-called the multiplex PCR reads, giving one row per CDR3 protein. Here the sample spans 250,000 to 350,000 distinct CDR3 sequences, over 15% being singletons. Sequencing was done on a sample of blood. Receptors originate from a woman aged 60-75 years with Graves' ophthalmopathy.

This clonotype was seen repeatedly, ten times or more. The rearrangement uses TRBV28 and TRBJ1-2; 8 bases are a match to TRBD1. The V gene's germline CDR1 is MDHEN and CDR2 SYDVKM. This CDR3 region has 14 residues. The V gene end was trimmed by 4 bases and the J gene end by 7 bases; junction bases not matched to a gene: 8. The CDR3 DNA reads TGTGCCAGCAGTTCAACGGACAGGGAGGGTGGCTACACCTTC. Its protein is CASSSTDREGGYTF.

The chain has TRBV20-1 and TRBJ1-2; D gene unclear. This CDR3 comprises 10 residues. Germline-derived CDR1 and CDR2 are DFQATT and SNEGSKA (reference sequence). Trimming took off 3 bases at V and 8 bases at J, with 7 bases between the two ends. CDR3 in amino acids: CSASPRGYTF. The CDR3, as DNA: TGCAGTGCTAGCCCTAGGGGCTACACCTTC.

About this clonotype itself: A much larger clone differs from this one at a single base, so this may be a read error. This chain uses TRBV7-3 with TRBJ1-1; 8 bases are shared with TRBD1. Germline CDR1 SGHTA, CDR2 FQGTGA. The CDR3 is 14 amino acids. The V gene end was trimmed by 1 base and the J gene end by 4 bases; junction bases not matched to a gene: 2. The CDR3 region is CASSLNRGSTEAFF. The CDR3, as DNA: TGTGCCAGCAGCTTAAACAGGGGGAGCACTGAAGCTTTCTTT.